This T cell receptor (beta chain) was identified in a study of CD4 T cells in relation to SARS-CoV-2 and coronaviruses. As for the study in general: After 10 to 11 days of antigen culture, PBMC TCR beta CDR3s were sequenced.

Profiled with immunoSEQ multiplex PCR; TCRdb holds only in-frame clones, not every one. The sample shows 24,000 or so clones, about 79% of them seen only once. On this clone: Its specificity is unknown.

Germline CDR1 reads PRHDT; CDR2 reads FYEKMQ (reference sequence). The CDR3 loop spans 16 amino acids. Trimming removed 5 bases from V and 4 bases from J; junction bases left unmatched: 13. Unexposed donor CD4+ T cells date from about 2011-2018, before the COVID-19 pandemic. After around nine days of culture, CD4+ T cells were isolated. Sequencing was performed on CD4+ T cells from PBMCs, cultured in vitro. The genes are TRBV13 and TRBJ1-2, with 7 bases lining up with TRBD1. This clonotype was sampled from a human donor in good health. DNA for the CDR3: TGTGCCAGCAGCCGCCAAGTGACAGGGTTTACCTATGGCTACACCTTC. This codes for CASSRQVTGFTYGYTF.